This TCR beta chain was retrieved from a study of T-cell reconstitution after alpha-beta-depleted transplantation in children. Preparation of the TCRbeta library involved a method that used unique molecular identifiers. TCRdb redid the calling of the PCR reads with MiXCR, one entry per CDR3 protein. The data show some 300,000 distinct CDR3 sequences, 10% seen once. The table lists this clonotype with many counts. The target antigen is unknown. V gave up 2 bases and J gave up 3 bases, with 9 bases separating them. Germline CDR1 and CDR2: SGDLS and YYNGEE. This CDR3 contains 14 residues. Whole-study results and caveats: At one year after transplant, newly produced T cells mostly accounted for T-cell counts and diversity. Alpha-beta T cells about two months after transplant reportedly derived from several hundred expanded graft clones. TCRbeta diversity was high at day 60 in some patients (a result of surviving recipient T cells and thymic progenitors).

The sample was PBMCs, taken before TCRalphabeta/CD19-depleted stem cell transplant. The genes are TRBV9 and TRBJ2-1; the D is unclear. The TCR originated in a boy younger than two with acute myeloid leukemia, due to receive a stem cell transplant. In nucleotides, the CDR3 is TGTGCCAGCAGCGTGCGAGACTTCTACAATGAGCAGTTCTTC. It encodes CASSVRDFYNEQFF.